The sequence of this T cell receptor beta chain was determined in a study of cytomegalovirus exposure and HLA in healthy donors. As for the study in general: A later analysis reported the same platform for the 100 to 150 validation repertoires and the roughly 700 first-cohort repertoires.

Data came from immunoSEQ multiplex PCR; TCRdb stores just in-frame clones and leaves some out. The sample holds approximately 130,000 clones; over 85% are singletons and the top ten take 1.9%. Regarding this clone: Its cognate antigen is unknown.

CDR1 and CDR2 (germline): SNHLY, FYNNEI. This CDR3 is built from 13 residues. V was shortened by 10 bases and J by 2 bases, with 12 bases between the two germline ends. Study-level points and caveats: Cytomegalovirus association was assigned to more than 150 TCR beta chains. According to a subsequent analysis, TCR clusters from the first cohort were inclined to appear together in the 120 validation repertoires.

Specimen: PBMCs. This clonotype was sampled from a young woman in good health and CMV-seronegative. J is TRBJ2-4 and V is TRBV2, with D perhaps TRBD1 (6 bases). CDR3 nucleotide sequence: TGTGCCACTGGACAGCAAACCAAAAACATTCAGTACTTC. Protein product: CATGQQTKNIQYF.